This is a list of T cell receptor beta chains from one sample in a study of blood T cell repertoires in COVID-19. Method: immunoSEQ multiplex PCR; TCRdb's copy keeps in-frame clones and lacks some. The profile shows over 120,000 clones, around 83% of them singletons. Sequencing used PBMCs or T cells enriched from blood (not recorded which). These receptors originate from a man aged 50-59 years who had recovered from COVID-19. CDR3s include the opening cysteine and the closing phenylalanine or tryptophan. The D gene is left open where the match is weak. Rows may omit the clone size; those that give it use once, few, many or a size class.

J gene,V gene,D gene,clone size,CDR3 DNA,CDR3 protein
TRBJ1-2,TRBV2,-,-,TGTGCCAGCAGTGACTTTGGACAGCTCTATGGCTACACCTTC,CASSDFGQLYGYTF
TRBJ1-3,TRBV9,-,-,TGTGCCAGCAGCGTAGATCTCTCTGGAAACACCATATATTTT,CASSVDLSGNTIYF
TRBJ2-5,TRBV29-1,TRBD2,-,TGCAGCGTTGAGTGGCTAGCGGGGGATCGAGGGACCCAGTACTTC,CSVEWLAGDRGTQYF
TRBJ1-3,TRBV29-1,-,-,TGCAGCGTTGGGGGGGAAAACACCATATATTTT,CSVGGENTIYF
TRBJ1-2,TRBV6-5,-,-,TGTGCCAGCAGTTACCTGAAAACAGGGTACCCCTATGGCTACACCTTC,CASSYLKTGYPYGYTF
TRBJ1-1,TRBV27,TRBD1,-,TGTGCCAGCAGTTGGGGCAGGGGGCTCGCGAACACTGAAGCTTTCTTT,CASSWGRGLANTEAFF
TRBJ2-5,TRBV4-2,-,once,TGTGCCAGCAGCCAAGGTCTGGGGGGAGAGACCCAGTACTTC,CASSQGLGGETQYF
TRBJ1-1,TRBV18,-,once,TGTGCCAGCTCACCACCGGGGGGAAGGGGGAACACTGAAGCTTTCTTT,CASSPPGGRGNTEAFF
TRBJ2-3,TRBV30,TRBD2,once,TGTGCCTGGAGGGCGGGACTAGCGCCACTCACAGATACGCAGTATTTT,CAWRAGLAPLTDTQYF
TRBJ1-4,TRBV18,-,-,TGTGCCAGCTCCCCGTGGGAGGGCCATGAAAAACTGTTTTTT,CASSPWEGHEKLFF
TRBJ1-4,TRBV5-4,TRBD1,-,TGTGCCAGCAGCTTCGACAGGGGTGGTGAAAAACTGTTTTTT,CASSFDRGGEKLFF
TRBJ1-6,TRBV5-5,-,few,TGTGCCAGCAGCCCCTACCTAAATTCACCCCTCCACTTT,CASSPYLNSPLHF
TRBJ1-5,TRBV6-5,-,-,TGTGCCAGCAGTTACAGAGGGCAGGAAGGGCAGCCCCAGCATTTT,CASSYRGQEGQPQHF
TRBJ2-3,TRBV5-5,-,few,TGTGCCAGCAGCAACACAGTTAGCACAGATACGCAGTATTTT,CASSNTVSTDTQYF
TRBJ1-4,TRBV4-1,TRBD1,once,TGCGCCAGCAGCCAAGCAGGGGGTCTCGGAAAACTGTTTTTT,CASSQAGGLGKLFF
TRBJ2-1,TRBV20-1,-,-,TGCAGTGCTAGTATACTAGGGATAGAGCAGTTCTTC,CSASILGIEQFF
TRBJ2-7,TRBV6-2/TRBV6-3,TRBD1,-,TGTGCCAGCAGTTACTTGAGGACAGGGGTTTCCGAGCAGTACTTC,CASSYLRTGVSEQYF
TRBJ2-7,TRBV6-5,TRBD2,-,TGTGCCAGCGGATTAGCGGGAGGGTACGAGCAGTACTTC,CASGLAGGYEQYF
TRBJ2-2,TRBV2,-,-,TGTGCCAGTGCAGGGGGGATCCCTGGGGAGCTGTTTTTT,CASAGGIPGELFF
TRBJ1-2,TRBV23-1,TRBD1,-,TGCGCCAGCAGTCAATCGGGCAGGGGGTATGGCTACACCTTC,CASSQSGRGYGYTF
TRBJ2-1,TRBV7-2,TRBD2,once,TGTGCCAGCAGGCGTGCGGGGGAACGCACTCATGAGCAGTTCTTC,CASRRAGERTHEQFF
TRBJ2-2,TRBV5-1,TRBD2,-,TGCGCCAGCAGCTTGAGGGCGGGGGTCAACACCGGGGAGCTGTTTTTT,CASSLRAGVNTGELFF
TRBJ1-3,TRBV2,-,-,TGTGCCAGCAGTGACGGGAATGGAAACACCATATATTTT,CASSDGNGNTIYF
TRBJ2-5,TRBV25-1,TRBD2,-,TGTGCCAGCTCTGGTCCCACGTCGGCGCGGGGGGGCGAGACCCAGTACTTC,CASSGPTSARGGETQYF
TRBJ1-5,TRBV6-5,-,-,TGTGCCAAAGGACAGAACCATAGCAATCAGCCCCAGCATTTT,CAKGQNHSNQPQHF
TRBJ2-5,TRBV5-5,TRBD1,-,TGTGCCAGCAGCTTGGGGTCCCGGGACAGGGGGCAAGAGACCCAGTACTTC,CASSLGSRDRGQETQYF
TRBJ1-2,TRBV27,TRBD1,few,TGTGCCAGCAGTCTCACAGGGGGCTGGGGCTACACCTTC,CASSLTGGWGYTF
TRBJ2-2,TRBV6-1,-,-,TGTGCCAGCAGTGAAATCAGGGCTCGGTCCACCGGGGAGCTGTTTTTT,CASSEIRARSTGELFF